The rows below give T cell receptor beta chains drawn from one sample of a study of tumor-infiltrating lymphocytes in primary liver carcinoma. TCRdb passed the multiplex PCR reads through MiXCR, listing each CDR3 protein once. Of 50,000 or so distinct CDR3 sequences in the sample, around 77% were seen once. The sample taken for sequencing was liver tumor tissue from sampling region 5. The origin of the receptors is a man aged 40-55 years with primary liver carcinoma and hepatitis B virus infection. CDR3s include the opening cysteine and the closing phenylalanine or tryptophan. D genes are given only for firm matches. For some rows the clone size is stated as once, few or many, or as a class when expanded; others skip it.

>TRBJ1-2|14|once|TRBV6-2/TRBV6-3|.
TGTGCCAGCAGTCGTGACGGAACTATTAATCGCTACACTTTC
CASSRDGTINRYTF
>TRBJ2-2|16|.|TRBV6-5|.
TGTGCCAGCAGTTATGGGTCGACAGCGAACAACGGGGAGCTGTTTTTT
CASSYGSTANNGELFF
>TRBJ2-1|16|.|TRBV14|.
TGTGCCAGCAGTGCCATATCGGGGTGGGTAAACAATGAGCAGTTCTTC
CASSAISGWVNNEQFF
>TRBJ2-3|16|.|TRBV6-2/TRBV6-3|TRBD1
TGTGCCAGCAGCCCTCGACATACGGCGACAGGGCTTAGCCAGTATTTT
CASSPRHTATGLSQYF
>TRBJ2-7|13|medium-sized|TRBV28|TRBD1
TGTGCCAGCAGATCGACAGGGGCCTACGAGCAGTACTTC
CASRSTGAYEQYF
>TRBJ2-7|15|once|TRBV11-2|.
TGTGCCAGCAGCTTAACACTAGAGGGGGATAGCGAGCAGTACTTC
CASSLTLEGDSEQYF
>TRBJ2-3|14|.|TRBV6-6|TRBD2
TGTGCCATGTCCCCAGCGGGAGAACGAGATATGCAGTATTTT
CAMSPAGERDMQYF
>TRBJ2-7|16|.|TRBV6-1|.
TGTGCCAGTACCTCACGGTCGGGACGGGGCTCCTACGAGCAGTACTTC
CASTSRSGRGSYEQYF
>TRBJ2-5|14|.|TRBV20-1|TRBD2
TGCAGTGCTGATCACGGACTAGCGGAAGAGACCCAGCACTTC
CSADHGLAEETQHF
>TRBJ2-5|15|.|TRBV6-2/TRBV6-3|TRBD1
TGTGCCAGCAGTGCCCCGACAGGGACCCAAGAGACCTACTACTTC
CASSAPTGTQETYYF
>TRBJ2-1|13|many|TRBV11-3|.
TGTGCCAGCAGCACCGACACCTACAATGAGCAGTTCTTC
CASSTDTYNEQFF
>TRBJ2-1|12|hyperexpanded|TRBV11-3|.
TGTGCCAGCAGCTTAAATGCCAATGAGCAGTTCTTC
CASSLNANEQFF
>TRBJ2-1|19|.|TRBV12-3/TRBV12-4|TRBD2
TGTGCCACCAGTTTAGAGGCTAGCGGGTCGCTGCCCTCCTACAATGAGCAGTTCTTC
CATSLEASGSLPSYNEQFF
>TRBJ1-2|13|.|TRBV5-1|.
TGCGCCAACAGCTTGCTGTCGGACTATGACTACACCTTC
CANSLLSDYDYTF
>TRBJ2-5|17|.|TRBV5-1|TRBD2
TGCGCCAGCAACTCCTATGGACTAGCGGGAAAGCAAGAGACCCAGTACTTC
CASNSYGLAGKQETQYF
>TRBJ1-2|12|.|TRBV20-1|.
TGCAGTGCTAGATTCCGGGACTATGGCTACACCTTC
CSARFRDYGYTF
>TRBJ2-1|15|.|TRBV28|.
TGTGCCAACAGACTAATCTCGGGCACCTACAATGAGCAGTTCTTC
CANRLISGTYNEQFF